This T cell receptor beta chain derives from a study of blood T cell repertoires in COVID-19. The CDR3 extends over 16 amino acids. Trimming removed 4 bases from V and 4 bases from J; junction bases left unmatched: 10. Germline loops: CDR1 LNHDA, CDR2 SQIVND (reference sequence). Only in-frame clones appear in the TCRdb table, and some are missing; sequencing was by immunoSEQ multiplex PCR. The sample gives approximately 170,000 clones, over 80% of which show up once; 6% to 8% is in the top ten. Sequenced: peripheral blood. This chain joins TRBV19 and TRBJ1-5; 7 bases fit TRBD1. This sequence originates from a woman in her sixties or seventies with COVID-19, enrolled during active disease. The CDR3 region is CASSTPPGTANQPQHF. Written as DNA, the CDR3 is TGTGCCAGTAGTACGCCGCCCGGGACAGCAAATCAGCCCCAGCATTTT. Combining the CDR3 with reference TRBV19 and TRBJ1-5 gives the whole variable domain DGGITQSPKYLFRKEGQNVTLSCEQNLNHDAMYWYRQDPGQGLRLIYYSQIVNDFQKGDIAEGYSVSREKKESFPLTVTSAQKNPTAFYLCASSTPPGTANQPQHFGDGTRLSIL.